A selection of T cell receptor beta chains follows, all from one sample in a study of cytomegalovirus exposure and HLA in healthy donors. Method: immunoSEQ multiplex PCR; TCRdb's copy keeps in-frame clones and lacks some. The sample has 250,000 to 300,000 clones, around 90% seen once. Source material: PBMCs. These receptors were obtained from a woman between 18 and 30 years old in good health and CMV-seronegative. CDR3s include the opening cysteine and the closing phenylalanine or tryptophan. Fields, in order: J gene, clone size, D gene, V gene, CDR3 protein, CDR3 DNA. A D gene is named only where the DNA matches it firmly. Some rows have no size entry. The others give once, few or many, or a class for an expanded clone.

J gene: TRBJ1-5
clone size: NA
D gene: TRBD1
V gene: TRBV28
CDR3 protein: CASSSPRTGGVQPQHF
CDR3 DNA: TGTGCCAGCAGTTCTCCTAGGACAGGGGGAGTTCAGCCCCAGCATTTT

J gene: TRBJ1-4
clone size: NA
D gene: NA
V gene: TRBV7-6
CDR3 protein: CASSLGASLNEKLFF
CDR3 DNA: TGTGCCAGCAGCTTGGGGGCAAGCTTGAATGAAAAACTGTTTTTT

J gene: TRBJ2-1
clone size: few
D gene: TRBD2
V gene: TRBV7-2
CDR3 protein: CASSSSGGASYEQFF
CDR3 DNA: TGTGCCAGCAGCAGTAGCGGGGGGGCCTCCTATGAGCAGTTCTTC

J gene: TRBJ1-1
clone size: NA
D gene: NA
V gene: TRBV5-1
CDR3 protein: CASSIGASSNTEAFF
CDR3 DNA: TGCGCCAGCAGCATAGGGGCGTCGAGTAACACTGAAGCTTTCTTT

J gene: TRBJ1-1
clone size: NA
D gene: NA
V gene: TRBV4-1
CDR3 protein: CASSENGLAFF
CDR3 DNA: TGCGCCAGCAGCGAAAACGGGTTAGCTTTCTTT

J gene: TRBJ2-7
clone size: NA
D gene: NA
V gene: TRBV5-1
CDR3 protein: CASSLGLGQGSYEQYF
CDR3 DNA: TGCGCCAGCAGCTTGGGTCTAGGGCAGGGATCCTACGAGCAGTACTTC

J gene: TRBJ2-5
clone size: once
D gene: TRBD1
V gene: TRBV7-6
CDR3 protein: CASSPRFGTGQETQYF
CDR3 DNA: TGTGCCAGCAGCCCACGATTCGGGACAGGGCAAGAGACCCAGTACTTC

J gene: TRBJ1-6
clone size: few
D gene: NA
V gene: TRBV4-3
CDR3 protein: CASRGLPGAPLHF
CDR3 DNA: TGCGCCAGCAGGGGGCTACCGGGGGCACCCCTCCACTTT

J gene: TRBJ2-3
clone size: NA
D gene: TRBD2
V gene: TRBV7-9
CDR3 protein: CASSQLAGGLDTQYF
CDR3 DNA: TGTGCCAGCAGCCAACTAGCGGGGGGTCTAGATACGCAGTATTTT

J gene: TRBJ2-3
clone size: NA
D gene: TRBD2
V gene: TRBV7-6
CDR3 protein: CASSLPGGGGTDTQYF
CDR3 DNA: TGTGCCAGCAGCTTACCAGGTGGGGGGGGCACAGATACGCAGTATTTT

J gene: TRBJ2-2
clone size: NA
D gene: TRBD2
V gene: TRBV2
CDR3 protein: CASSGTSGGTGELFF
CDR3 DNA: TGTGCCAGCAGCGGGACTAGCGGTGGAACCGGGGAGCTGTTTTTT

J gene: TRBJ1-1
clone size: few
D gene: NA
V gene: TRBV30
CDR3 protein: CAWSSGLNTEAFF
CDR3 DNA: TGTGCCTGGAGCTCGGGATTGAACACTGAAGCTTTCTTT

J gene: TRBJ1-5
clone size: NA
D gene: TRBD1
V gene: TRBV28
CDR3 protein: CASSPGTGGGGNQPQHF
CDR3 DNA: TGTGCCAGCAGCCCGGGGACAGGGGGCGGAGGCAATCAGCCCCAGCATTTT

J gene: TRBJ1-2
clone size: NA
D gene: NA
V gene: TRBV6-5
CDR3 protein: CASRMLQGHGYTF
CDR3 DNA: TGTGCCAGCAGGATGTTACAGGGTCATGGCTACACCTTC

J gene: TRBJ2-1
clone size: NA
D gene: TRBD2
V gene: TRBV6-4
CDR3 protein: CASSVSSGGAGEQFF
CDR3 DNA: TGTGCCAGCAGTGTATCCAGCGGGGGGGCCGGTGAGCAGTTCTTC

J gene: TRBJ2-5
clone size: NA
D gene: NA
V gene: TRBV13
CDR3 protein: CASSLGGLGVPAAQYF
CDR3 DNA: TGTGCCAGCAGCCTAGGTGGTCTCGGGGTGCCGGCGGCCCAGTACTTC

J gene: TRBJ2-5
clone size: NA
D gene: NA
V gene: TRBV11-2
CDR3 protein: CASSLDGYMGGGLETQYF
CDR3 DNA: TGTGCCAGCAGCTTAGATGGTTATATGGGGGGGGGCTTAGAGACCCAGTACTTC

J gene: TRBJ2-5
clone size: NA
D gene: TRBD1
V gene: TRBV15
CDR3 protein: CATSRAGQRQETQYF
CDR3 DNA: TGTGCCACCAGCAGAGCGGGACAGCGACAAGAGACCCAGTACTTC

J gene: TRBJ2-2
clone size: NA
D gene: NA
V gene: TRBV7-2
CDR3 protein: CASSSQVNTGELFF
CDR3 DNA: TGTGCCAGCAGCTCGCAGGTTAACACCGGGGAGCTGTTTTTT

J gene: TRBJ2-3
clone size: once
D gene: NA
V gene: TRBV27
CDR3 protein: CASSLSGPTPWDTQYF
CDR3 DNA: TGTGCCAGCAGTTTATCTGGGCCAACCCCTTGGGATACGCAGTATTTT

J gene: TRBJ2-2
clone size: few
D gene: NA
V gene: TRBV25-1
CDR3 protein: CASSEDPGWAGELFF
CDR3 DNA: TGTGCCAGCAGTGAGGATCCCGGGTGGGCCGGGGAGCTGTTTTTT

J gene: TRBJ1-5
clone size: NA
D gene: TRBD1
V gene: TRBV27
CDR3 protein: CASSSGTGVSGNQPQHF
CDR3 DNA: TGTGCCAGCAGTTCTGGAACAGGGGTCTCAGGCAATCAGCCCCAGCATTTT

J gene: TRBJ2-7
clone size: few
D gene: TRBD1
V gene: TRBV15
CDR3 protein: CATSEGQGGYEQYF
CDR3 DNA: TGTGCCACCAGCGAGGGACAGGGAGGCTACGAGCAGTACTTC

J gene: TRBJ1-3
clone size: NA
D gene: TRBD1
V gene: TRBV7-6
CDR3 protein: CASSQGQGGNTIYF
CDR3 DNA: TGTGCCAGCAGCCAGGGACAGGGTGGAAACACCATATATTTT

J gene: TRBJ2-2
clone size: NA
D gene: TRBD1
V gene: TRBV10-1
CDR3 protein: CASGGQGASGELFF
CDR3 DNA: TGCGCCAGCGGGGGACAGGGGGCCTCCGGGGAGCTGTTTTTT

J gene: TRBJ2-2
clone size: NA
D gene: TRBD2
V gene: TRBV6-5
CDR3 protein: CASNLGGVPGELFF
CDR3 DNA: TGTGCCAGCAACCTCGGGGGGGTCCCCGGGGAGCTGTTTTTT

J gene: TRBJ1-2
clone size: NA
D gene: NA
V gene: TRBV5-1
CDR3 protein: CASSPYRSGYTF
CDR3 DNA: TGCGCCAGCAGCCCCTACAGGAGTGGCTACACCTTC

J gene: TRBJ2-5
clone size: NA
D gene: TRBD1
V gene: TRBV6-1
CDR3 protein: CASIFDRGFTETQYF
CDR3 DNA: TGTGCCAGCATATTTGACAGGGGGTTTACGGAGACCCAGTACTTC

J gene: TRBJ2-3
clone size: NA
D gene: NA
V gene: TRBV11-3
CDR3 protein: CASSPYGGPQYF
CDR3 DNA: TGTGCCAGCAGCCCTTATGGAGGTCCGCAGTATTTT

J gene: TRBJ1-3
clone size: NA
D gene: NA
V gene: TRBV19
CDR3 protein: CASSFGGLGNTIYF
CDR3 DNA: TGTGCCAGTAGTTTCGGAGGGCTCGGAAACACCATATATTTT

J gene: TRBJ2-7
clone size: NA
D gene: TRBD2
V gene: TRBV4-3
CDR3 protein: CASSSGWASGGQYEQYF
CDR3 DNA: TGCGCCAGCAGCTCAGGATGGGCTAGCGGGGGGCAATACGAGCAGTACTTC

J gene: TRBJ2-4
clone size: NA
D gene: NA
V gene: TRBV30
CDR3 protein: CAWSSAGSLAKNIQYF
CDR3 DNA: TGTGCCTGGAGTTCCGCAGGGTCTTTAGCCAAAAACATTCAGTACTTC

J gene: TRBJ2-1
clone size: once
D gene: TRBD1
V gene: TRBV7-3
CDR3 protein: CASSRYGTGLNNEQFF
CDR3 DNA: TGTGCCAGCAGCCGATACGGGACAGGGCTGAACAATGAGCAGTTCTTC

J gene: TRBJ1-1
clone size: NA
D gene: TRBD1
V gene: TRBV9
CDR3 protein: CASSPTGGLGTEAFF
CDR3 DNA: TGTGCCAGCAGCCCGACAGGGGGCCTGGGTACTGAAGCTTTCTTT

J gene: TRBJ1-5
clone size: NA
D gene: NA
V gene: TRBV6-6
CDR3 protein: CASSPGLGNQPQHF
CDR3 DNA: TGTGCCAGCAGCCCCGGACTTGGCAATCAGCCCCAGCATTTT

J gene: TRBJ2-1
clone size: once
D gene: NA
V gene: TRBV11-2
CDR3 protein: CASSPGLKNNEQFF
CDR3 DNA: TGTGCCAGCAGCCCCGGACTGAAGAACAATGAGCAGTTCTTC

J gene: TRBJ1-2
clone size: NA
D gene: TRBD1
V gene: TRBV29-1
CDR3 protein: CSVLHQGAKVNYGYTF
CDR3 DNA: TGCAGCGTTCTTCATCAGGGGGCTAAAGTGAACTATGGCTACACCTTC

J gene: TRBJ1-2
clone size: NA
D gene: TRBD1
V gene: TRBV7-8
CDR3 protein: CASSLAGTVIVGYTF
CDR3 DNA: TGTGCCAGCAGCTTAGCGGGGACAGTCATCGTTGGCTACACCTTC

J gene: TRBJ2-2
clone size: few
D gene: TRBD1
V gene: TRBV5-8
CDR3 protein: CASSFGQGYTGELFF
CDR3 DNA: TGTGCCAGCAGCTTTGGACAGGGATACACCGGGGAGCTGTTTTTT

J gene: TRBJ1-6
clone size: NA
D gene: NA
V gene: TRBV28
CDR3 protein: CASAPESSYNSPLHF
CDR3 DNA: TGTGCCAGCGCTCCCGAGAGCTCCTATAATTCACCCCTCCACTTT

J gene: TRBJ1-5
clone size: NA
D gene: NA
V gene: TRBV30
CDR3 protein: CAWSEGESQPQHF
CDR3 DNA: TGTGCCTGGAGCGAGGGGGAAAGTCAGCCCCAGCATTTT

J gene: TRBJ1-2
clone size: once
D gene: TRBD1
V gene: TRBV2
CDR3 protein: CASSEAGGDGYTF
CDR3 DNA: TGTGCCAGCAGTGAGGCAGGGGGCGATGGCTACACCTTC

J gene: TRBJ1-2
clone size: once
D gene: TRBD1
V gene: TRBV7-2
CDR3 protein: CASSFADRYYGYTF
CDR3 DNA: TGTGCCAGCAGCTTCGCGGACAGGTACTATGGCTACACCTTC

J gene: TRBJ2-4
clone size: NA
D gene: NA
V gene: TRBV6-5
CDR3 protein: CASSYSPGLAKNIQYF
CDR3 DNA: TGTGCCAGCAGTTACTCACCTGGGCTAGCCAAAAACATTCAGTACTTC

J gene: TRBJ2-5
clone size: NA
D gene: NA
V gene: TRBV7-3
CDR3 protein: CASSLYGQETQYF
CDR3 DNA: TGTGCCAGCAGCTTATACGGGCAAGAGACCCAGTACTTC

J gene: TRBJ2-7
clone size: NA
D gene: TRBD1
V gene: TRBV11-3
CDR3 protein: CASSLGGTGQYF
CDR3 DNA: TGTGCCAGCAGCTTAGGTGGGACAGGGCAGTACTTC

J gene: TRBJ2-7
clone size: NA
D gene: TRBD2
V gene: TRBV6-1
CDR3 protein: CASIPGLSSGGEQYF
CDR3 DNA: TGTGCCAGCATCCCCGGACTATCGTCGGGGGGCGAGCAGTACTTC

J gene: TRBJ2-3
clone size: NA
D gene: NA
V gene: TRBV19
CDR3 protein: CASRAGGDTQYF
CDR3 DNA: TGTGCCAGTAGAGCAGGAGGCGATACGCAGTATTTT

J gene: TRBJ1-2
clone size: NA
D gene: TRBD1
V gene: TRBV7-6
CDR3 protein: CASSPRDSNYGYTF
CDR3 DNA: TGTGCCAGCAGCCCCCGGGACAGTAACTATGGCTACACCTTC

J gene: TRBJ1-5
clone size: few
D gene: NA
V gene: TRBV2
CDR3 protein: CASSDRGLRNQPQHF
CDR3 DNA: TGTGCCAGCAGTGACAGGGGCTTGAGGAATCAGCCCCAGCATTTT

J gene: TRBJ1-1
clone size: NA
D gene: NA
V gene: TRBV6-4
CDR3 protein: CASSFQGGTEAFF
CDR3 DNA: TGTGCCAGCAGTTTTCAGGGAGGAACTGAAGCTTTCTTT

J gene: TRBJ1-2
clone size: NA
D gene: NA
V gene: TRBV28
CDR3 protein: CASSLLANYGYTF
CDR3 DNA: TGTGCCAGCAGTTTATTAGCTAACTATGGCTACACCTTC

J gene: TRBJ1-5
clone size: NA
D gene: TRBD1
V gene: TRBV5-6
CDR3 protein: CASSLRGQESNQPQHF
CDR3 DNA: TGTGCCAGCAGCCTCAGGGGACAGGAGAGCAATCAGCCCCAGCATTTT

J gene: TRBJ2-2
clone size: NA
D gene: NA
V gene: TRBV27
CDR3 protein: CAIQPNSQGTGELFF
CDR3 DNA: TGTGCCATCCAACCCAACTCCCAGGGAACCGGGGAGCTGTTTTTT